Presented here are 12 T cell receptor beta chains from one specimen sequenced in a study of blood T cell repertoires in COVID-19. The data were produced by immunoSEQ multiplex PCR, yet TCRdb's version contains in-frame clones alone and is incomplete. Among 170,000 or so clones, roughly 87% were seen once, and the ten largest hold 7%. The sample consisted of PBMCs or T cells enriched from blood (not recorded which). The origin of the receptors is a woman between 45 and 60 years old who had recovered from COVID-19.

The CDR3 here is CASSSGTGNTEAFF. CDR3 nucleotide sequence: TGTGCCAGCAGCTCGGGGACAGGGAACACTGAAGCTTTCTTT. V gene TRBV5-5 combines with J gene TRBJ1-1, with 8 bases aligning to TRBD1. The trim removed 3 bases at V and 1 base at J, leaving 2 bases unmatched. The CDR3 consists of 14 residues. Germline values: CDR1 SGHKS, CDR2 YYEKEE (reference sequence).

This chain uses TRBV27 with TRBJ1-1; 7 bases match TRBD1. This CDR3 has 14 residues. The V gene end was trimmed by 5 bases and the J gene end by 4 bases; junction bases not matched to a gene: 7. From germline, CDR1 is MNHEY and CDR2 SMNVEV (reference sequence). CDR3 sequence: CASSPPQGGTEAFF. Written as DNA, the CDR3 is TGTGCCAGCAGTCCCCCCCAGGGGGGCACTGAAGCTTTCTTT.

In DNA, the CDR3 is TGTGCCAGCAGCCCCCGACTAGCGGGTCACACCGGGGAGCTGTTTTTT. Its translation is CASSPRLAGHTGELFF. The chain employs TRBV7-2 and TRBJ2-2; 10 bases map to TRBD2. The CDR3 spans 16 residues. Losses at the gene ends were 5 bases for V and 3 bases for J; bases not matched to a gene: 6. Germline V gives CDR1 SGHTA, CDR2 FQGNSA.

This clone was found once. CDR3: CASSLLADQPQHF. The DNA for the CDR3 is TGTGCCAGCAGTTTATTAGCGGATCAGCCCCAGCATTTT. The chain combines TRBV28 with TRBJ1-5; D is uncertain. Germline V gives CDR1 MDHEN, CDR2 SYDVKM. Between the trimmed V and J ends, which lost 1 base and 5 bases, there was a span of 6 bases. The CDR3 totals 13 residues. The full variable domain, in which reference TRBV28 and TRBJ1-5 provide the parts outside the CDR3, is DVKVTQSSRYLVKRTGEKVFLECVQDMDHENMFWYRQDPGLGLRLIYFSYDVKMKEKGDIPEGYSVSREKKERFSLILESASTNQTSMYLCASSLLADQPQHFGDGTRLSIL.

This chain connects TRBV3-1 (or the pseudogene TRBV3-2) to TRBJ2-7, with 9 bases fitting TRBD2. Germline V gene data show CDR1 as LGHDT and CDR2 as YNNKEL (reference sequence). The CDR3 is 13 amino acids. V shed 8 bases, J shed 6 bases, and the junction held 8 bases outside the gene matches. CDR3 DNA: TGTGCCAGCGAGGTAGCGGGAGTAAGCGAGCAGTACTTC. Its protein is CASEVAGVSEQYF.

In its sample, this clone was seen once. This chain connects TRBV28 to TRBJ1-5; D remains unclear. The V end lost 3 bases, the J end lost 8 bases, and 8 bases lay between the germline ends. This CDR3 region has 12 residues. In germline, CDR1 is MDHEN, CDR2 SYDVKM. CDR3 nucleotide sequence: TGTGCCAGCAGTTTGAGTATGGAGCCCCAGCATTTT. This sequence encodes CASSLSMEPQHF.

V and J are TRBV27 and TRBJ2-1; 9 nucleotides align to TRBD2. This CDR3 has 15 amino acids. The ends lost 9 bases at V and 2 bases at J; junction bases unmatched: 8. Per the germline V gene, CDR1 is MNHEY and CDR2 is SMNVEV (reference sequence). The CDR3 region is CASAWREGPYNEQFF. The CDR3 nucleotides are TGTGCCAGTGCCTGGCGGGAGGGACCCTACAATGAGCAGTTCTTC.

This rearrangement joins TRBV6-5 to TRBJ2-1, with 11 bases aligning to TRBD2. Germline V CDR1 and CDR2: MNHEY, SVGAGI. Trimming took 6 bases from V and 6 from J; bases not matched to a gene: 4. There are 14 residues in the CDR3. CDR3 in amino acids: CASRLAGGVNEQFF. DNA for the CDR3: TGTGCCAGCAGGCTAGCGGGAGGAGTCAATGAGCAGTTCTTC.

J is TRBJ2-2 and V is TRBV3-1 (or the pseudogene TRBV3-2); D is undetermined. The CDR3 loop spans 13 amino acids. The germline gives CDR1 LGHDT, CDR2 YNNKEL (reference sequence). V was pared by 5 bases and J by 7 bases, with 11 bases between. The CDR3 protein is CASSARYVGELFF. DNA for the CDR3: TGTGCCAGCAGCGCCCGGTACGTCGGGGAGCTGTTTTTT.

This chain's CDR3 is CASSMTARGYGTDTQYF. CDR3 nucleotides: TGTGCCAGTAGTATGACGGCCAGGGGATATGGCACAGATACGCAGTATTTT. The chain joins TRBV19 to TRBJ2-3, with a weak D call TRBD1 (6 bases). This CDR3 spans 17 amino acids. V dropped 3 bases and J dropped 1 base, with 17 bases sitting between them. Germline values: CDR1 LNHDA, CDR2 SQIVND (reference sequence).

The chain carries TRBV5-1 and TRBJ2-1; tentative D call: TRBD2 (6 bases). Germline V gene data show CDR1 as SGHRS and CDR2 as YFSETQ. This CDR3 is built from 17 residues. V was pared by 0 bases and J by 0 bases, with 13 bases between. Written as DNA, the CDR3 is TGCGCCAGCAGCTTGGATTTACGGGAGAGCTCCTACAATGAGCAGTTCTTC. It translates to CASSLDLRESSYNEQFF. The variable domain in full, completed from reference TRBV5-1 and TRBJ2-1, reads KAGVTQTPRYLIKTRGQQVTLSCSPISGHRSVSWYQQTPGQGLQFLFEYFSETQRNKGNFPGRFSGRQFSNSRSEMNVSTLELGDSALYLCASSLDLRESSYNEQFFGPGTRLTVL.

The chain joins TRBV9 to TRBJ1-4; perhaps TRBD1 as D (5 bases). Trimming removed 4 bases from V and 1 base from J, with 5 bases in between. This CDR3 has 13 amino acids. Germline CDR1 and CDR2: SGDLS and YYNGEE. CDR3 sequence reads: CASSRGTNEKLFF. The CDR3 bases are TGTGCCAGCAGCAGGGGAACTAATGAAAAACTGTTTTTT.